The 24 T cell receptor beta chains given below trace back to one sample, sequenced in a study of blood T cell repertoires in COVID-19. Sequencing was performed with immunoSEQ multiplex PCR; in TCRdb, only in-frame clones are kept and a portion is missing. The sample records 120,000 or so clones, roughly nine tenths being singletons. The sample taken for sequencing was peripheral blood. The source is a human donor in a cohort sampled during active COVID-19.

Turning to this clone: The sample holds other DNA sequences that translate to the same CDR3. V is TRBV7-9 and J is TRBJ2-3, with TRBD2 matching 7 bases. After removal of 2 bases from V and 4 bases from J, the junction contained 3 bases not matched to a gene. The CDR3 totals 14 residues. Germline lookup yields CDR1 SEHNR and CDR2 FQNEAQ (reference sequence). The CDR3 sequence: CASSLTGGADTQYF. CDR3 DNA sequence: TGTGCCAGCAGCTTAACGGGGGGTGCAGATACGCAGTATTTT.

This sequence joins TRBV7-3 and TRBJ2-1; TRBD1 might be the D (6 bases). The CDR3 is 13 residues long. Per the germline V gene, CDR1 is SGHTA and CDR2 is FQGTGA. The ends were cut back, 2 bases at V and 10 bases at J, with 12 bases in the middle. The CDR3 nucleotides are TGTGCCAGCAGCTTAGAAAGGGGGTCGGAGCAGTTCTTC. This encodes CASSLERGSEQFF.

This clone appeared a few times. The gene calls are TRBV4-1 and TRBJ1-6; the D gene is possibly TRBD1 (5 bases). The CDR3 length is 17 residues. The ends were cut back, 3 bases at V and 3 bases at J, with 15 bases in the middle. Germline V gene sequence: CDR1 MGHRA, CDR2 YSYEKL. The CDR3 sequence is CASSHVGGVRYNSPLHF. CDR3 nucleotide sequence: TGCGCCAGCAGCCACGTAGGAGGGGTCCGCTATAATTCACCCCTCCACTTT.

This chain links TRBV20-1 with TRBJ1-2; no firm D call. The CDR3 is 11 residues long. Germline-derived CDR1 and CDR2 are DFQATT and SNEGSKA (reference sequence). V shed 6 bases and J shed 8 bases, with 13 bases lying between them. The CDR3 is CSAPERRGYTF. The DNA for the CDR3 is TGCAGTGCCCCGGAGAGAAGGGGCTACACCTTC.

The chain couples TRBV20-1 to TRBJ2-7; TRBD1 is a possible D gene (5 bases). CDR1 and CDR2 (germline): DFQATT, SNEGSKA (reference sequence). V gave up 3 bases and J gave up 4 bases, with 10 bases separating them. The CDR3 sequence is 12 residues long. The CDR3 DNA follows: TGCAGTGCTAGTAAGGGGTTATACGAGCAGTACTTC. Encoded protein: CSASKGLYEQYF.

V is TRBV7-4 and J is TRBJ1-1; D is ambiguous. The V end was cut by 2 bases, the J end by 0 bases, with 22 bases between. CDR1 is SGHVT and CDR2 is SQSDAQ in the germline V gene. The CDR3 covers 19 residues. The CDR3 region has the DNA TGTGCCAGCAGCTTACTATTGGTTTTCGGGGAAGTTATGAACACTGAAGCTTTCTTT. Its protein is CASSLLLVFGEVMNTEAFF.

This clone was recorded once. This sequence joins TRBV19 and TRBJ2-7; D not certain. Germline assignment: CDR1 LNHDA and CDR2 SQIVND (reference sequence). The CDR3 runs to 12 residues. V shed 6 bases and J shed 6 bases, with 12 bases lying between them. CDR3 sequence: CASSHRSGEQYF. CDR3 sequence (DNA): TGTGCCAGTAGCCATCGATCAGGCGAGCAGTACTTC.

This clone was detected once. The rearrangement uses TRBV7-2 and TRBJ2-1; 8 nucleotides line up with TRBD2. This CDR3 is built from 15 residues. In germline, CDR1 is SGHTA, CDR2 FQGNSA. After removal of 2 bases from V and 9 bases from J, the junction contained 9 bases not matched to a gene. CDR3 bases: TGTGCCAGCAGCTTATTGGGGGTAGCGGGGCGTGAGCAGTTCTTC. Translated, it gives CASSLLGVAGREQFF. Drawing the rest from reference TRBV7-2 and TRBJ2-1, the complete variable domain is GAGVSQSPSNKVTEKGKDVELRCDPISGHTALYWYRQSLGQGLEFLIYFQGNSAPDKSGLPSDRFSAERTGGSVSTLTIQRTQQEDSAVYLCASSLLGVAGREQFFGPGTRLTVL.

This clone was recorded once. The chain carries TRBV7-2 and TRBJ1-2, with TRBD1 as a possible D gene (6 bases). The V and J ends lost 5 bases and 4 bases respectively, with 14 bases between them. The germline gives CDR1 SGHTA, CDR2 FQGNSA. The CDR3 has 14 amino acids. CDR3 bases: TGTGCCAGCAGCCCTACAGGGACCCTCTATGGCTACACCTTC. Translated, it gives CASSPTGTLYGYTF. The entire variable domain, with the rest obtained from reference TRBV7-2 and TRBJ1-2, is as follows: GAGVSQSPSNKVTEKGKDVELRCDPISGHTALYWYRQSLGQGLEFLIYFQGNSAPDKSGLPSDRFSAERTGGSVSTLTIQRTQQEDSAVYLCASSPTGTLYGYTFGSGTRLTVV.

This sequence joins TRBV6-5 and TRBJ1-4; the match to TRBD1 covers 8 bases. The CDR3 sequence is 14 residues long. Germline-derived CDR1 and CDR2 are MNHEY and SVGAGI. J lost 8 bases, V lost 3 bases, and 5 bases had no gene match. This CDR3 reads CASSYDRGLEKLFF. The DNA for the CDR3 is TGTGCCAGCAGTTATGACAGGGGCCTAGAAAAACTGTTTTTT.

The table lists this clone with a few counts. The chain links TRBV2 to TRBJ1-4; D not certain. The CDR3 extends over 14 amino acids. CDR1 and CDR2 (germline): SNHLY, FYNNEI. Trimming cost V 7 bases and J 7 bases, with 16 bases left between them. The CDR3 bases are TGTGCCAGCACCGTCGGACTGGCGGGTGAAAAACTGTTTTTT. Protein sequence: CASTVGLAGEKLFF.

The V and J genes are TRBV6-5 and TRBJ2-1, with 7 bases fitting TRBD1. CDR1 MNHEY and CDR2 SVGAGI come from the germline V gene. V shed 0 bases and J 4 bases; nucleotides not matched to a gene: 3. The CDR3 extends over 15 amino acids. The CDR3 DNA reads TGTGCCAGCAGTTACTCGAGGGACAGTTACAATGAGCAGTTCTTC. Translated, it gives CASSYSRDSYNEQFF.

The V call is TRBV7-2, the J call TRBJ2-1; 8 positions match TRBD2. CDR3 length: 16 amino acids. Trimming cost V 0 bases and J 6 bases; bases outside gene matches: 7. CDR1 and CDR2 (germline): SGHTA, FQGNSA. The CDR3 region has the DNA TGTGCCAGCAGCTTAGCGCCTAGCGGGCATGGCAATGAGCAGTTCTTC. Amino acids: CASSLAPSGHGNEQFF.

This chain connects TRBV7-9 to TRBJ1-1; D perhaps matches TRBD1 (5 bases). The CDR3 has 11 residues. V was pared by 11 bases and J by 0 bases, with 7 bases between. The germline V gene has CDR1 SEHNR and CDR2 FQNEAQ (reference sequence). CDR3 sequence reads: CAGHMNTEAFF. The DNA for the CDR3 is TGTGCCGGACACATGAACACTGAAGCTTTCTTT.

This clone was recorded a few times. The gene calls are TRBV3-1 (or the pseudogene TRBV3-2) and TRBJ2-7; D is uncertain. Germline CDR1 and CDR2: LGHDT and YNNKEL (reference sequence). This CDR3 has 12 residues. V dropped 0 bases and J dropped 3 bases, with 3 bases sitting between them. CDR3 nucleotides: TGTGCCAGCAGCCAAGAGAGCTACGAGCAGTACTTC. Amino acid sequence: CASSQESYEQYF.

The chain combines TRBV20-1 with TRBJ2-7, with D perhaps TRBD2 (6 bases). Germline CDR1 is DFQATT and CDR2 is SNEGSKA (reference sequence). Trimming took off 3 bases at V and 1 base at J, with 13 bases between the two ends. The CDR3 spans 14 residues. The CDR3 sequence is CSASGWGVSYEQYF. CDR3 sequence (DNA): TGCAGTGCTAGTGGTTGGGGGGTTTCCTACGAGCAGTACTTC.

CDR3 bases: TGTGCCAGCAGCCCGGGACTAGCGGGGGCCTACGAGCAGTACTTC. This codes for CASSPGLAGAYEQYF. The V and J genes are TRBV13 and TRBJ2-7; 14 bases match TRBD2. The germline V gene has CDR1 PRHDT and CDR2 FYEKMQ (reference sequence). V gave up 5 bases and J gave up 2 bases; unmatched junction bases: 2. CDR3 size: 15 residues.

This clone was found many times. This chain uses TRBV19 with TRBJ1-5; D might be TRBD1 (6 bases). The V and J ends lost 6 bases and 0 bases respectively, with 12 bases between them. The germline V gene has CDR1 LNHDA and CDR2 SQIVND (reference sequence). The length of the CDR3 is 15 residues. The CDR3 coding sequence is TGTGCCAGTAGGTCCCCAGGGGTTAGCAATCAGCCCCAGCATTTT. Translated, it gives CASRSPGVSNQPQHF. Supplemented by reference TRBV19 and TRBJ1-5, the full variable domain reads DGGITQSPKYLFRKEGQNVTLSCEQNLNHDAMYWYRQDPGQGLRLIYYSQIVNDFQKGDIAEGYSVSREKKESFPLTVTSAQKNPTAFYLCASRSPGVSNQPQHFGDGTRLSIL.

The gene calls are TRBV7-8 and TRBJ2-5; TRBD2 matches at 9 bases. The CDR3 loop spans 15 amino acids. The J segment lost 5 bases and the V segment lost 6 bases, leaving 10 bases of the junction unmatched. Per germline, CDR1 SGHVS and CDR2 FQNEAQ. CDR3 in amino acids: CASRVGGGAWETQYF. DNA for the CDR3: TGTGCCAGCAGGGTCGGCGGGGGGGCTTGGGAGACCCAGTACTTC.

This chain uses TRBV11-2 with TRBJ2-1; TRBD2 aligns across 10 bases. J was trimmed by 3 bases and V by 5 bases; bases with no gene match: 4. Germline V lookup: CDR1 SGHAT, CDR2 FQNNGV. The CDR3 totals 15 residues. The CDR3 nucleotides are TGTGCCAGCAGCACCCGGACTAGCGGCTACAATGAGCAGTTCTTC. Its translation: CASSTRTSGYNEQFF.

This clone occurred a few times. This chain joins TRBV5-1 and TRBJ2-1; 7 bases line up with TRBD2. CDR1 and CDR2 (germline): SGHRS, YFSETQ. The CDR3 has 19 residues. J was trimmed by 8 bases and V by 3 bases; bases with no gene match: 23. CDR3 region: CASSSLVPAGFGDGDEQFF. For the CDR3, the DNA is TGCGCCAGCAGCTCCCTCGTGCCAGCGGGATTTGGAGATGGGGATGAGCAGTTCTTC.

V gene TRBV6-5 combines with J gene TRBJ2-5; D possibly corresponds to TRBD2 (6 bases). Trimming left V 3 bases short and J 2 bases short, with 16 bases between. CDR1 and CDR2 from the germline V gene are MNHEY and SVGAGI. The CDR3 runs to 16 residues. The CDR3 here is CASSYWSGGVQETQYF. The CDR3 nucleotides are TGTGCCAGCAGTTATTGGTCAGGCGGGGTTCAAGAGACCCAGTACTTC.

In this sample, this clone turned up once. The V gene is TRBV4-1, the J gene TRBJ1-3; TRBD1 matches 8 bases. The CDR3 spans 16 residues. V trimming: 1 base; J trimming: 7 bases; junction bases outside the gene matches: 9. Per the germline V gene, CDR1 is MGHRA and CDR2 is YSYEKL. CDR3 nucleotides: TGCGCCAGCAGCCAAGTGTCTTTACAGGGGGGGAACACCATATATTTT. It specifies CASSQVSLQGGNTIYF.

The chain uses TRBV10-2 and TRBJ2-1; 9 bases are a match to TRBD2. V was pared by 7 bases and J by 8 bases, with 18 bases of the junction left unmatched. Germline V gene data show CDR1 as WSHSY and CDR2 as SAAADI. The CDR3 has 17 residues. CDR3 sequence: CASTESRGGGLRDEQFF. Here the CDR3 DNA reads TGCGCCAGCACTGAATCCCGCGGGGGGGGCTTGCGTGATGAGCAGTTCTTC.